This T cell receptor beta chain stems from a study (TCRdb year 2016). Library generation was performed with RT-PCR. TCRdb names Illumina MiSeq as the instrument used. TCRdb reprocessed the public reads (quality trimming at Q25 with fastp, clone calling with MiXCR) and kept in-frame beta chains. Records with the same CDR3 protein are collapsed into one entry carrying the most frequent genes and DNA. Present in this sample are about 700,000 distinct CDR3 sequences, 12% to 15% of which were seen just once. The leading ten clones occupy about 3.6% of the sample. CDR3 length: 16 amino acids, cysteine to phenylalanine. Only CDR3 DNA is held: 48 bases, read in frame from base 1. As encoded in the germline V gene, CDR1 is SGHVS while CDR2 is FQNEAQ. Trimming at the junction amounts to 2 bases on V and 4 bases on J, and the germline ends lie 16 bases apart. This clonotype was detected only a few times. The antigen it recognizes is unknown. No quality values exist for individual bases; no much larger clone is one base distant.

The V and J segments used are TRBV7-8 and TRBJ2-3, with a tentative D gene TRBD1 over 5 matching bases. Sample: memory CD4+ T cells from blood. The receptor's source is a female donor in good health, serving as a healthy control. The nucleotide sequence reads TGTGCCAGCAGCTTAAGTGGCAGGGTAAGGCCAGATACGCAGTATTTT. The resulting protein is CASSLSGRVRPDTQYF.